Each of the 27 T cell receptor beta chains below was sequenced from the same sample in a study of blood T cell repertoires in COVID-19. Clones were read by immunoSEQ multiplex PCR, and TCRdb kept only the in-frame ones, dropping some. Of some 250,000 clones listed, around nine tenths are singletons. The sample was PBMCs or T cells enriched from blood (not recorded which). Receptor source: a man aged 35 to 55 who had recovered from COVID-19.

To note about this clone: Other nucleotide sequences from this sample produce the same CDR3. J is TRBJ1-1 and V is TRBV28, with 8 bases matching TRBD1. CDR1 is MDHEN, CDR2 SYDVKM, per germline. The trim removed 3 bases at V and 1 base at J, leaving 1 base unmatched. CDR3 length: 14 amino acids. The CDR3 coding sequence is TGTGCCAGCAGTTTGGGACAGGAGAACACTGAAGCTTTCTTT. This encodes CASSLGQENTEAFF.

The CDR3 nucleotides read TGTGCCAGCAGCGGACAGGACAAGTTCTTC. Translated, it gives CASSGQDKFF. The rearrangement uses TRBV6-2 or TRBV6-3 and TRBJ2-1; TRBD1 aligns across 7 bases. The CDR3 loop spans 10 amino acids. V was pared by 6 bases and J by 14 bases, with 4 bases of the junction left unmatched. Germline CDR1 reads MNHEY; CDR2 reads SVGEGT.

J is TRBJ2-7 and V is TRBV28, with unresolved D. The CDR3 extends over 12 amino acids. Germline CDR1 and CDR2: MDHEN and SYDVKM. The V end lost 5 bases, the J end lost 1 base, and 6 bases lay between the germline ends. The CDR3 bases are TGTGCCAGCAGTAGAGCGTCCTACGAGCAGTACTTC. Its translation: CASSRASYEQYF.

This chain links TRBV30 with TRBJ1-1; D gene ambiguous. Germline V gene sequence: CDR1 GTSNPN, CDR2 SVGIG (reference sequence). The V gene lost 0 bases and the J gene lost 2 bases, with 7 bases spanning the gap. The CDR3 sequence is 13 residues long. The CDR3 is CAWSVHPNTEAFF. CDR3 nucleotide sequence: TGTGCCTGGAGTGTACATCCAAACACTGAAGCTTTCTTT.

DNA for the CDR3: TGTGCCAGCAGCCTAATTAGGGACACATACACAGATACGCAGTATTTT. As protein: CASSLIRDTYTDTQYF. V and J are TRBV7-8 and TRBJ2-3; tentatively, D is TRBD1 (6 bases). The V end lost 5 bases, the J end lost 2 bases, and 17 bases lay between the germline ends. From germline, CDR1 is SGHVS and CDR2 FQNEAQ. The CDR3 is made up of 16 amino acids.

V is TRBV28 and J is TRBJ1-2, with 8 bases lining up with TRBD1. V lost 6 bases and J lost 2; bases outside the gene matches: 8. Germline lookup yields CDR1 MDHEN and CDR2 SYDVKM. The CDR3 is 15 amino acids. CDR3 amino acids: CASSTPGQGNYGYTF. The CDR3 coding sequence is TGTGCCAGCAGCACACCCGGACAGGGCAACTATGGCTACACCTTC.

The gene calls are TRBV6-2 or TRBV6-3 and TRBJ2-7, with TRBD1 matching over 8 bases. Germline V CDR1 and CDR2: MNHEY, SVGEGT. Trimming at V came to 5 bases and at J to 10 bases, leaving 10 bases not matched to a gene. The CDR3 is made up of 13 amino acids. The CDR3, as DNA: TGTGCCAGCAGTAGTGCCGGGACAGGAGTCCAGTACTTC. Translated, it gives CASSSAGTGVQYF.

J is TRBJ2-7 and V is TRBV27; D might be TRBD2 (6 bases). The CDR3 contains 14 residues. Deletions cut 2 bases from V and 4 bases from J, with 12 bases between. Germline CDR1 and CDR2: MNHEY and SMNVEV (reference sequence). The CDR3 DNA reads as TGTGCCAGCAGTTTAAGGGACGGGACTTACGAGCAGTACTTC. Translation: CASSLRDGTYEQYF.

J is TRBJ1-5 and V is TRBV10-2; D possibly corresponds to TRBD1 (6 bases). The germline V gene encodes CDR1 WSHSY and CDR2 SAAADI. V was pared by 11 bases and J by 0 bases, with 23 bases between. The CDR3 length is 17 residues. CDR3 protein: CASGQTGPRSSNQPQHF. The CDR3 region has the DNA TGCGCCTCCGGGCAGACAGGCCCCCGCTCTAGCAATCAGCCCCAGCATTTT.

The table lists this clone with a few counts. The CDR3 sequence is CASSSPDRGGNTIYF. CDR3 coding DNA: TGTGCCAGCAGCTCCCCGGACAGGGGGGGAAACACCATATATTTT. The genes are TRBV7-3 and TRBJ1-3; 10 bases map to TRBD1. CDR3 length: 15 residues. Germline V lookup: CDR1 SGHTA, CDR2 FQGTGA. After removal of 4 bases from V and 4 bases from J, the junction contained 4 bases not matched to a gene.

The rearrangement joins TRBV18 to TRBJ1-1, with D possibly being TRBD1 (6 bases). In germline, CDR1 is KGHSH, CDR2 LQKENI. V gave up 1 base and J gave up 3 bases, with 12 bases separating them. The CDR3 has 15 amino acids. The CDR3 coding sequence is TGTGCCAGCTCACCACAACAGGGCCGGGACACTGAAGCTTTCTTT. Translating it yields CASSPQQGRDTEAFF.

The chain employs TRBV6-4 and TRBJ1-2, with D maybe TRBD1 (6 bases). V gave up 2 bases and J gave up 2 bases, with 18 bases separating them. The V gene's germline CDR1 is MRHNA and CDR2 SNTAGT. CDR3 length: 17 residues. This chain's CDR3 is CASSDVPIRGWNYGYTF. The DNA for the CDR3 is TGTGCCAGCAGTGACGTACCAATTAGGGGGTGGAACTATGGCTACACCTTC.

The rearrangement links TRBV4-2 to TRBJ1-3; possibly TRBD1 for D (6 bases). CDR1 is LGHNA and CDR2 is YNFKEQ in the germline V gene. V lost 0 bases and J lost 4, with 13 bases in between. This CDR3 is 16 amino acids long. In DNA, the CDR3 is TGTGCCAGCAGCCAAGATCCGCAGGGGATAGGAAACACCATATATTTT. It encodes CASSQDPQGIGNTIYF.

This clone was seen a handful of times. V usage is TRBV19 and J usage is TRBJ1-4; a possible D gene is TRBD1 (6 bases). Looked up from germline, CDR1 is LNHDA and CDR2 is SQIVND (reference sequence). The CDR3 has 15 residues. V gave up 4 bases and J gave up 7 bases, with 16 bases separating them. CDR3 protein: CASSTSVGGTEKLFF. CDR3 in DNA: TGTGCCAGTAGTACTTCGGTAGGGGGTACTGAAAAACTGTTTTTT.

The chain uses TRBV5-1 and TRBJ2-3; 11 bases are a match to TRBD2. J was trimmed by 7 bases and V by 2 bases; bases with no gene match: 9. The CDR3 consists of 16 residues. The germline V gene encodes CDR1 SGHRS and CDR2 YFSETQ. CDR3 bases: TGCGCCAGCAGCTTCAGACTAGCGGGATCCGCGAATACGCAGTATTTT. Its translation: CASSFRLAGSANTQYF.

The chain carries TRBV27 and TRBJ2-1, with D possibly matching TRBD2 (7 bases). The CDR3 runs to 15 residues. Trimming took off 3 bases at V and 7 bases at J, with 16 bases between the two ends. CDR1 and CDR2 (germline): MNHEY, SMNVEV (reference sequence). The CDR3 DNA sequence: TGTGCCAGCAGTTTCATGAGCGGGACATGGAATGAGCAGTTCTTC. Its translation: CASSFMSGTWNEQFF.

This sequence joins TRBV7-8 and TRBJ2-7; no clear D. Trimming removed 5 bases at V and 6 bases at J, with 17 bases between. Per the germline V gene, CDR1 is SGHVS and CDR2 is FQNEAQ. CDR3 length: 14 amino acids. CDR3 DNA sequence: TGTGCCAGCAGCCCAAAACCATCGAAGCGCGAGCAGTACTTC. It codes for CASSPKPSKREQYF.

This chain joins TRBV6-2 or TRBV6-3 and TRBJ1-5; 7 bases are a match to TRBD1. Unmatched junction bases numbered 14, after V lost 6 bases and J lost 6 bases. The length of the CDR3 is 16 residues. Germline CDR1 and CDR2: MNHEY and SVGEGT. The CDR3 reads CASSRTNRGKSQPQHF. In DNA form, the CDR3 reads TGTGCCAGCAGCCGCACAAACAGGGGCAAGAGTCAGCCCCAGCATTTT.

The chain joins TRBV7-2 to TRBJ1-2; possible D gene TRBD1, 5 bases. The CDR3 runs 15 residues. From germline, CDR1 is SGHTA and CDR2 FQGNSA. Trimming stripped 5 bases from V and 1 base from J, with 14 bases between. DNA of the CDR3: TGTGCCAGCAGCCCCAGACAGAGCGTTAACTATGGCTACACCTTC. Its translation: CASSPRQSVNYGYTF. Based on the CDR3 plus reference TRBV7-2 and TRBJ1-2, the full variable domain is GAGVSQSPSNKVTEKGKDVELRCDPISGHTALYWYRQSLGQGLEFLIYFQGNSAPDKSGLPSDRFSAERTGGSVSTLTIQRTQQEDSAVYLCASSPRQSVNYGYTFGSGTRLTVV.

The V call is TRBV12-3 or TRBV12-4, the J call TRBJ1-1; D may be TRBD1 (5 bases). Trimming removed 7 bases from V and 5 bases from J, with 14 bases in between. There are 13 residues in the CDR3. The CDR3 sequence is CASTLQGITEAFF. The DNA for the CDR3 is TGTGCCAGCACCCTCCAGGGTATAACTGAAGCTTTCTTT.

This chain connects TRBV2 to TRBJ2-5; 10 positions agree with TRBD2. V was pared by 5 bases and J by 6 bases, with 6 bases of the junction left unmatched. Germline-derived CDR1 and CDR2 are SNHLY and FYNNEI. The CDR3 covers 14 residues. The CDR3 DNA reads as TGTGCCAGCAGTTTGCCTAGCGGGAGAAAGACCCAGTACTTC. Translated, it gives CASSLPSGRKTQYF.

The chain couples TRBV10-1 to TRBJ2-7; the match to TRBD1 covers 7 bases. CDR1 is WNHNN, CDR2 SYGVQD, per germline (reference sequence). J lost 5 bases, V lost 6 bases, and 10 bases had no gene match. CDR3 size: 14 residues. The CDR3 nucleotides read TGCGCCAGCAGCCCCCGAGACAGGGACCACGAGCAGTACTTC. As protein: CASSPRDRDHEQYF.

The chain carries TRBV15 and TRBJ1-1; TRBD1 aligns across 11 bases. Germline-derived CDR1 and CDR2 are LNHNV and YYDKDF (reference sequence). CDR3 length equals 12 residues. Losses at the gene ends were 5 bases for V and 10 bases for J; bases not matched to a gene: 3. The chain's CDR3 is CATSPDRGPAFF. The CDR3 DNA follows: TGTGCCACCAGCCCGGACAGGGGGCCAGCTTTCTTT.

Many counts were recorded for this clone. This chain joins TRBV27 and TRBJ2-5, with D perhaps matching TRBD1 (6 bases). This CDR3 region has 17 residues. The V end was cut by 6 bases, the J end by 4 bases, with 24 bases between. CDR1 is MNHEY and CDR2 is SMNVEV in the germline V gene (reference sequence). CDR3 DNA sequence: TGTGCCAGCAGACTAACGACGGACAGAATAAGGGGAGAGACCCAGTACTTC. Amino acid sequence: CASRLTTDRIRGETQYF.

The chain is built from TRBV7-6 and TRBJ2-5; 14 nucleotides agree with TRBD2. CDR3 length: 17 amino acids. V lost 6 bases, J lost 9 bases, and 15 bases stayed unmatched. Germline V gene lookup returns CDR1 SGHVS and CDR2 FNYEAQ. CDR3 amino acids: CASRGSPGTSGGGAQYF. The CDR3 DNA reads TGTGCCAGCAGGGGATCACCCGGGACTAGCGGGGGAGGGGCCCAGTACTTC.

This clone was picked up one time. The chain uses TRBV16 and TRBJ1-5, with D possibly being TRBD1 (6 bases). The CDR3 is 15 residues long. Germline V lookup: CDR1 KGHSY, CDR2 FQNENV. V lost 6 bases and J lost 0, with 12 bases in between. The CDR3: CASSGQLHSNQPQHF. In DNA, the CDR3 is TGTGCCAGCAGTGGACAGCTTCATAGCAATCAGCCCCAGCATTTT.

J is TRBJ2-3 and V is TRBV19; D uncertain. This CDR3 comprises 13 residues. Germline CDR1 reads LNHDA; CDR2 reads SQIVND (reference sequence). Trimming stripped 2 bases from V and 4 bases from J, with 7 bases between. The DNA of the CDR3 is TGTGCCAGTAGTATAACCCCGGCAGATACGCAGTATTTT. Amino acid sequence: CASSITPADTQYF.